The 18 T cell receptor beta chains below were found in one sample sequenced in a study of cytomegalovirus exposure and HLA in healthy donors. Amplification used 60 Vbeta primers and 13 Jbeta primers. TCRdb keeps only in-frame clones here, not all; method: immunoSEQ multiplex PCR. The sample lists about 180,000 clones, roughly 80% occurring once. The sequencing input was PBMCs. These receptors all come from a man aged 55 to 69 in good health and CMV-seronegative.

The chain joins TRBV7-2 to TRBJ1-1; 7 bases map to TRBD1. CDR1 is SGHTA, CDR2 FQGNSA, per germline. The CDR3 is 14 amino acids. V trimming: 3 bases; J trimming: 5 bases; junction bases outside the gene matches: 6. As DNA, the CDR3 is TGTGCCAGCAGCTTCAGGGGGGTAAGGACTGAAGCTTTCTTT. This translates into CASSFRGVRTEAFF. The entire variable domain, with the rest obtained from reference TRBV7-2 and TRBJ1-1, is as follows: GAGVSQSPSNKVTEKGKDVELRCDPISGHTALYWYRQSLGQGLEFLIYFQGNSAPDKSGLPSDRFSAERTGGSVSTLTIQRTQQEDSAVYLCASSFRGVRTEAFFGQGTRLTVV.

J is TRBJ2-7 and V is TRBV14, with 10 nucleotides matching TRBD1. V shed 1 base, J shed 4 bases, and the junction held 4 bases outside the gene matches. CDR3 length equals 15 residues. CDR1 SGHDN and CDR2 FVKESK come from the germline V gene. The DNA for the CDR3 is TGTGCCAGCAGCCAAGCTCCGGGACAGGGGTACGAGCAGTACTTC. Its translation: CASSQAPGQGYEQYF.

The V and J genes are TRBV5-1 and TRBJ2-2; D is possibly TRBD1 (7 bases). The CDR3 is 16 residues long. Between the trimmed V and J ends, which lost 0 bases and 6 bases, there was a span of 15 bases. Germline-derived CDR1 and CDR2 are SGHRS and YFSETQ. CDR3 nucleotides: TGCGCCAGCAGCTTGGGCCGGGCCAGGGGGGCCGGGGAGCTGTTTTTT. Translation gives CASSLGRARGAGELFF.

This clone was counted once. J is TRBJ2-4 and V is TRBV10-2; 7 nucleotides agree with TRBD2. The germline gives CDR1 WSHSY, CDR2 SAAADI. Trimming took 4 bases from V and 3 from J; bases not matched to a gene: 6. This CDR3 is 15 amino acids long. DNA of the CDR3: TGCGCCAGCAGTGCTGTAGCGGGCCTCAAAAACATTCAGTACTTC. This gives the protein CASSAVAGLKNIQYF.

This chain links TRBV5-6 with TRBJ1-1; no firm D call. This CDR3 has 15 residues. Trimming took off 1 base at V and 0 bases at J, with 10 bases between the two ends. The germline gives CDR1 SGHDT, CDR2 YYEEEE. CDR3 DNA sequence: TGTGCCAGCAGCTTGAACGGGTTAGTGAACACTGAAGCTTTCTTT. Amino acid sequence: CASSLNGLVNTEAFF.

This chain joins TRBV6-4 and TRBJ1-1; D might be TRBD1 (6 bases). This CDR3 is built from 13 residues. The germline V gene encodes CDR1 MRHNA and CDR2 SNTAGT. V was clipped by 6 bases and J by 2 bases, with 10 bases between them. This CDR3 reads CASRRQANTEAFF. Here the CDR3 DNA reads TGTGCCAGCAGGAGACAGGCCAACACTGAAGCTTTCTTT.

This clone was detected a few times. Distinct nucleotide sequences in the sample also encode this CDR3. This rearrangement joins TRBV7-9 to TRBJ2-1; TRBD2 is a possible D gene (6 bases). The CDR3 totals 15 residues. V was trimmed by 5 bases and J by 1 base, leaving 12 bases between them. Germline loops: CDR1 SEHNR, CDR2 FQNEAQ (reference sequence). This chain's CDR3 is CASSLDGGSYNEQFF. The CDR3 coding sequence is TGTGCCAGCAGCCTAGATGGGGGGTCCTACAATGAGCAGTTCTTC.

The chain couples TRBV25-1 to TRBJ2-3, with D perhaps matching TRBD1 (6 bases). This CDR3 is 17 amino acids long. From germline, CDR1 is MGHDK and CDR2 SYGVNS. The V end lost 2 bases, the J end lost 0 bases, and 15 bases lay between the germline ends. CDR3: CASSERVSRGSTDTQYF. As DNA, the CDR3 is TGTGCCAGCAGTGAAAGGGTTAGTAGGGGGAGCACAGATACGCAGTATTTT. The variable domain in full, with the rest retrieved from reference TRBV25-1 and TRBJ2-3, is EADIYQTPRYLVIGTGKKITLECSQTMGHDKMYWYQQDPGMELHLIHYSYGVNSTEKGDLSSESTVSRIRTEHFPLTLESARPSHTSQYLCASSERVSRGSTDTQYFGPGTRLTVL.

The chain recombines TRBV7-9 with TRBJ2-5; 9 positions match TRBD1. V shed 5 bases, J shed 4 bases, and the junction held 8 bases outside the gene matches. The CDR3 is made up of 15 amino acids. Germline assignment: CDR1 SEHNR and CDR2 FQNEAQ (reference sequence). Written as DNA, the CDR3 is TGTGCCAGCAGCCGGACAGGGGCTTATCGAGAGACCCAGTACTTC. Translation gives CASSRTGAYRETQYF.

The chain is built from TRBV30 and TRBJ1-1, with 7 bases lining up with TRBD1. The J segment lost 1 base and the V segment lost 4 bases, leaving 6 bases of the junction unmatched. The germline V gene has CDR1 GTSNPN and CDR2 SVGIG (reference sequence). This CDR3 has 14 residues. The chain's CDR3 is CAWNPDRANTEAFF. The DNA for the CDR3 is TGTGCCTGGAACCCAGACAGGGCGAACACTGAAGCTTTCTTT. The variable domain in full, completed from reference TRBV30 and TRBJ1-1, reads SQTIHQWPATLVQPVGSPLSLECTVEGTSNPNLYWYRQAAGRGLQLLFYSVGIGQISSEVPQNLSASRPQDRQFILSSKKLLLSDSGFYLCAWNPDRANTEAFFGQGTRLTVV.

The chain uses TRBV28 and TRBJ1-2, with 9 bases that match TRBD1. Germline trimming cut 6 bases from V and 5 bases from J; bases unmatched to any gene: 10. Germline CDR1 and CDR2: MDHEN and SYDVKM. The CDR3 spans 15 residues. The CDR3 DNA sequence: TGTGCCAGCAGGAGCCGGGACAGGGAATTATATGGCTACACCTTC. It codes for CASRSRDRELYGYTF.

V usage is TRBV5-1 and J usage is TRBJ2-7, with 7 bases identical to TRBD2. This CDR3 is built from 15 residues. Germline CDR1 SGHRS, CDR2 YFSETQ. The V gene end was trimmed by 4 bases and the J gene end by 5 bases; junction bases not matched to a gene: 12. The CDR3 is CASSPSSGEGHEQYF. For the CDR3, the DNA is TGCGCCAGCAGCCCATCTAGTGGGGAGGGGCACGAGCAGTACTTC.

The chain links TRBV2 to TRBJ1-1; the D is unclear. V lost 4 bases and J lost 0, with 6 bases in between. There are 13 residues in the CDR3. The V gene's germline CDR1 is SNHLY and CDR2 FYNNEI. The CDR3 here is CASSVDLNTEAFF. CDR3 nucleotides: TGTGCCAGCAGTGTAGATTTGAACACTGAAGCTTTCTTT.

This clone was seen a few times. This rearrangement joins TRBV6-1 to TRBJ1-5, with D possibly being TRBD1 (6 bases). CDR3 length equals 15 residues. Trimming removed 0 bases at V and 6 bases at J, with 12 bases between. The germline V gene encodes CDR1 MNHNS and CDR2 SASEGT. The CDR3: CASSEAQGNLQPQHF. CDR3 bases: TGTGCCAGCAGTGAAGCACAGGGTAATCTTCAGCCCCAGCATTTT.

This chain connects TRBV7-6 to TRBJ2-1; TRBD1 aligns across 8 bases. CDR3 size: 17 residues. The ends lost 1 base at V and 1 base at J; junction bases unmatched: 6. Looked up from germline, CDR1 is SGHVS and CDR2 is FNYEAQ. Here the CDR3 DNA reads TGTGCCAGCAGCTTAGGCCCCGGACAGGGTTCCTACAATGAGCAGTTCTTC. Translated: CASSLGPGQGSYNEQFF.

This rearrangement joins TRBV6-5 to TRBJ2-7; D call uncertain. The CDR3 covers 13 residues. The V gene lost 6 bases and the J gene lost 1 base, with 10 bases spanning the gap. Per the germline V gene, CDR1 is MNHEY and CDR2 is SVGAGI. CDR3 sequence reads: CASRRGPSYEQYF. The CDR3 coding sequence is TGTGCCAGCAGACGAGGTCCTTCCTACGAGCAGTACTTC.

The chain has TRBV11-2 and TRBJ1-1, with D tentatively TRBD1 (5 bases). V lost 5 bases to trimming and J lost 4 bases, with 14 bases between them. The CDR3 covers 14 residues. Per germline, CDR1 SGHAT and CDR2 FQNNGV. DNA of the CDR3: TGTGCCAGCAGCCCACCCACAGGAGCCACTGAAGCTTTCTTT. Protein product: CASSPPTGATEAFF. The complete variable domain, with remaining parts taken from reference TRBV11-2 and TRBJ1-1, reads EAGVAQSPRYKIIEKRQSVAFWCNPISGHATLYWYQQILGQGPKLLIQFQNNGVVDDSQLPKDRFSAERLKGVDSTLKIQPAKLEDSAVYLCASSPPTGATEAFFGQGTRLTVV.

With regard to this clone: The sample has other DNA sequences that encode this CDR3 too. The V and J genes are TRBV29-1 and TRBJ2-2; TRBD1 matches 7 bases. Trimming took 6 bases from V and 3 from J; bases not matched to a gene: 7. The CDR3 is 14 amino acids. The germline V gene has CDR1 SQVTM and CDR2 ANQGSEA. CDR3 amino acids: CSVRGQTDTGELFF. In DNA, the CDR3 is TGCAGCGTAAGGGGACAGACAGACACCGGGGAGCTGTTTTTT.